This T cell receptor beta chain was sequenced during a study of blood T cell repertoires in COVID-19. On the study more broadly: COVID-19 samples from acute and convalescent phases originated in the United States, Italy and Spain. PBMCs, B-cell-depleted T cells, or T cells provided the cDNA or gDNA that made up the material.

Germline V gene lookup returns CDR1 MNHEY and CDR2 SVGEGT. V dropped 6 bases and J dropped 2 bases, with 23 bases sitting between them. The CDR3 sequence is 18 residues long. Authors' data handling: Using reference gene primer amplification, nucleated cell counts were estimated. Assay used: immunoSEQ multiplex PCR; TCRdb lists only in-frame clones, some missing. V, J and clone size were drawn from that table, and D and trimming were deduced from the DNA. This table has about 190,000 clones, roughly four fifths appearing once. The source of this sequence is a woman aged 25 to 39 with acute or convalescent COVID-19. The genes are TRBV6-2 or TRBV6-3 and TRBJ2-4; tentative D call: TRBD2 (6 bases). Sequenced material: peripheral blood. Here the CDR3 reads CASSDNPPRGGSKNIQYF. The CDR3, as DNA: TGTGCCAGCAGCGACAACCCCCCCCGCGGAGGGTCCAAAAACATTCAGTACTTC.